This T cell receptor (beta chain) was identified in a study of blood T cell repertoires in COVID-19. Study as a whole: Researchers got acute and convalescent COVID-19 samples from the United States, Italy and Spain. From T cells, B-cell-depleted T cells, or PBMCs came the material, which was cDNA or gDNA.

The CDR3 spans 15 residues. Looked up from germline, CDR1 is MNHEY and CDR2 is SVGAGI. V gave up 6 bases and J gave up 6 bases; unmatched junction bases: 9. How the authors handled the data: Amplified reference gene primers provided the basis for estimating nucleated cell counts. Profiling relied on immunoSEQ multiplex PCR, and the TCRdb table lists in-frame clones only, not all of them. V, J and clone size derive from that table, while D and trimming were established from the DNA sequence. Counted here are fewer than 300,000 clones, less than 90% occurring once; the ten biggest clones make up approximately 3.8%.

The TCR comes from a man aged 60 to 69 who had recovered from COVID-19. Sequences were obtained from peripheral blood. The chain is built from TRBV6-5 and TRBJ2-7; 12 bases line up with TRBD1. CDR3 residues: CASRSTGQGALEQYF. CDR3 bases: TGTGCCAGCAGATCGACGGGACAGGGGGCCCTCGAGCAGTACTTC.